This paragraph covers one T cell receptor (beta chain) sequence. Its matching antigen is unknown. The sample originates from a study of cytomegalovirus exposure and HLA in healthy donors. Notes on the study in general: In the 100 to 150 validation repertoires, just under 95% of cluster scores exceeded 0, per a later analysis. Researchers catalogued roughly 170 TCR beta chains as cytomegalovirus-associated. Rare sequences made up most TCRs, while some public TCRs were found in many donors. In vitro, a few CMV-associated chains proved specific for CMV antigens.

The protocol was immunoSEQ multiplex PCR, while the TCRdb copy is restricted to in-frame clones and leaves out a portion. The sample holds about 280,000 clones, 70% to 90% seen once. V was trimmed by 3 bases and J by 0 bases, leaving 12 bases between them. The CDR3 is 16 amino acids. Germline CDR1 reads LNHNV; CDR2 reads YYDKDF (reference sequence). Sequenced material: PBMCs. The sequence was obtained from a woman under 30 in good health and CMV-seronegative. The genes are TRBV15 and TRBJ2-1, with D uncertain. The CDR3 spells CATSRRRKSSYNEQFF. The CDR3 DNA reads TGTGCCACCAGCAGGAGAAGAAAGAGCTCCTACAATGAGCAGTTCTTC. Combining the CDR3 with reference TRBV15 and TRBJ2-1 gives the whole variable domain DAMVIQNPRYQVTQFGKPVTLSCSQTLNHNVMYWYQQKSSQAPKLLFHYYDKDFNNEADTPDNFQSRRPNTSFCFLDIRSPGLGDTAMYLCATSRRRKSSYNEQFFGPGTRLTVL.